What follows are 12 T cell receptor beta chains derived from one specimen sequenced in a study of OX40 agonist ivuxolimab in advanced cancers. Some clones are missing from TCRdb's copy, which holds only in-frame ones; the method was immunoSEQ multiplex PCR. There are around 83,000 clones in the sample; under 95% occur only once, and around 1.5% lies in the top ten. Here the sequenced sample was CD4+ or CD8+ T cells sorted from blood, taken in a trial of the OX40 agonist ivuxolimab. Receptor source: an adult with an advanced solid tumor such as melanoma, head and neck, liver or kidney cancer.

V and J are TRBV27 and TRBJ1-5; tentative D call: TRBD1 (6 bases). Between the trimmed V and J ends, which lost 4 bases and 2 bases, there was a span of 15 bases. This CDR3 has 16 amino acids. Germline V gives CDR1 MNHEY, CDR2 SMNVEV (reference sequence). CDR3 residues: CASSSQGGGGNQPQHF. The CDR3 DNA is TGTGCCAGCAGTTCACAGGGAGGCGGGGGCAATCAGCCCCAGCATTTT.

The J gene is TRBJ1-2, the V gene TRBV6-4, with unresolved D. The CDR3 has 12 residues. Germline CDR1 and CDR2: MRHNA and SNTAGT. Trimming pared 3 bases from V and 4 bases from J, leaving 6 bases between. The CDR3 DNA is TGTGCCAGCAGTGAGGGGTTCTATGGCTACACCTTC. This sequence encodes CASSEGFYGYTF.

Note on this clone: The same CDR3 can be traced to other DNA sequences in this sample. V gene TRBV27 combines with J gene TRBJ1-1; unclear D gene. Trimming shortened V by 3 bases and J by 1 base, and 6 bases separated the two germline ends. The CDR3 is 13 residues long. In germline, CDR1 is MNHEY, CDR2 SMNVEV (reference sequence). The CDR3: CASSFPGNTEAFF. CDR3 DNA sequence: TGTGCCAGCAGTTTCCCAGGGAACACTGAAGCTTTCTTT.

The J gene is TRBJ2-6, the V gene TRBV18; D gene uncertain. This CDR3 is built from 15 residues. In germline, CDR1 is KGHSH, CDR2 LQKENI. The germline V and J ends were trimmed by 5 bases and 0 bases, with 8 bases remaining between them. This CDR3 reads CASSVGRSGANVLTF. The CDR3 DNA reads TGTGCCAGCTCAGTTGGGCGCTCTGGGGCCAACGTCCTGACTTTC.

In its sample, this clone was seen a few times. The gene calls are TRBV27 and TRBJ2-2; D not resolved. Germline CDR1 and CDR2: MNHEY and SMNVEV (reference sequence). V was shortened by 4 bases and J by 3 bases, with 6 bases between the two germline ends. The CDR3 has 13 residues. This CDR3 is CASSYGHTGELFF. DNA for the CDR3: TGTGCCAGCAGTTATGGGCACACCGGGGAGCTGTTTTTT.

The chain is built from TRBV5-3 and TRBJ2-5; 8 bases fit TRBD2. TRBV5-3 is noted as an ORF with a role that remains uncertain. The CDR3 consists of 19 residues. V was pared by 7 bases and J by 2 bases, with 22 bases of the junction left unmatched. For the CDR3, the DNA is TGTGCCAGACCCCCCAGTATGTTTTGGCCGGGAGGGGTGCAAGAGACCCAGTACTTC. Residues: CARPPSMFWPGGVQETQYF.

The chain links TRBV14 to TRBJ2-2; D remains ambiguous. Germline loops: CDR1 SGHDN, CDR2 FVKESK. V was trimmed by 2 bases and J by 2 bases, leaving 6 bases between them. This CDR3 is built from 14 residues. DNA of the CDR3: TGTGCCAGCAGCCAATTCACAAACACCGGGGAGCTGTTTTTT. It specifies CASSQFTNTGELFF.

The rearrangement links TRBV19 to TRBJ2-5; a possible D gene is TRBD1 (7 bases). Germline values: CDR1 LNHDA, CDR2 SQIVND (reference sequence). Trimming left V 6 bases short and J 4 bases short, with 12 bases between. CDR3 length: 13 amino acids. The CDR3 region has the DNA TGTGCCAGTAGCAGGGGGGAAAGAGAGACCCAGTACTTC. Translating gives CASSRGERETQYF.

This sequence joins TRBV2 and TRBJ1-2; TRBD1 matches 8 bases. Germline V gene data show CDR1 as SNHLY and CDR2 as FYNNEI. V lost 2 bases, J lost 7 bases, and 9 bases stayed unmatched. The CDR3 is made up of 15 amino acids. CDR3 sequence: CASSEMGGQGGGYTF. CDR3 bases: TGTGCCAGCAGTGAAATGGGCGGACAGGGTGGTGGCTACACCTTC.

V and J are TRBV30 and TRBJ1-1; D possibly corresponds to TRBD1 (5 bases). Germline CDR1 GTSNPN, CDR2 SVGIG (reference sequence). There are 13 residues in the CDR3. Trimming took 5 bases from V and 1 from J, leaving 11 bases between them. CDR3 amino acids: CAWAGLTNTEAFF. Here the CDR3 DNA reads TGTGCCTGGGCAGGGCTCACGAACACTGAAGCTTTCTTT.

The V and J genes are TRBV5-1 and TRBJ2-3, with TRBD1 as a possible D gene (5 bases). V lost 7 bases and J 1 base, leaving 10 bases between the germline ends. Germline V lookup: CDR1 SGHRS, CDR2 YFSETQ. This CDR3 region has 13 residues. As DNA, the CDR3 is TGCGCCAGCTCCTCACAGGGCACAGATACGCAGTATTTT. The encoded protein is CASSSQGTDTQYF.

V gene TRBV6-1 combines with J gene TRBJ1-6; the D is unclear. Looked up from germline, CDR1 is MNHNS and CDR2 is SASEGT. V lost 6 bases and J 4 bases, leaving 7 bases between the germline ends. CDR3 length: 13 amino acids. DNA for the CDR3: TGTGCCAGCAGGGGCGTTTATAATTCACCCCTCCACTTT. This encodes CASRGVYNSPLHF.